Presented here are 17 T cell receptor beta chains from one specimen sequenced in a study of response to subunit inactivated influenza vaccine. TCRdb itself ran the RT-PCR reads through MiXCR, one entry per CDR3 protein. This sample has 500,000 to 700,000 distinct CDR3 sequences, with approximately 22% found just once. These sequences were also reported in another study, on T cells expressing NK-cell markers. That publication notes: TCR beta cDNA was generated via 5'RACE template switching incorporating UMIs.

The sample here was CD4+ T cells sorted from PBMCs, taken roughly 13 days after vaccination. The origin of the receptors is a man between 50 and 59 years old who received an inactivated influenza vaccine.

The chain carries TRBV5-1 and TRBJ2-7; TRBD1 is a possible D gene (6 bases). V was cut by 2 bases and J by 6 bases, with 18 bases left in between. Per the germline V gene, CDR1 is SGHRS and CDR2 is YFSETQ. The CDR3 length is 15 residues. CDR3 coding DNA: TGCGCCAGCAGCTTTCCGGGACACGGAATCTCCGAGCAGTACTTC. Amino acid sequence: CASSFPGHGISEQYF.

This clonotype was observed a handful of times. CDR3 in DNA: TGTGCCAGCAGCTTACCCAAAAATCGGATACGAGGCACAGATACGCAGTATTTT. It is translated as CASSLPKNRIRGTDTQYF. This chain uses TRBV11-1 with TRBJ2-3; no reliable D call. This CDR3 region has 18 residues. The V end was cut by 2 bases, the J end by 1 base, with 19 bases between. CDR1 SGHAT and CDR2 FQDESV come from the germline V gene (reference sequence). The entire variable domain, with the rest obtained from reference TRBV11-1 and TRBJ2-3, is as follows: EAEVAQSPRYKITEKSQAVAFWCDPISGHATLYWYRQILGQGPELLVQFQDESVVDDSQLPKDRFSAERLKGVDSTLKIQPAELGDSAMYLCASSLPKNRIRGTDTQYFGPGTRLTVL.

The chain couples TRBV5-1 to TRBJ1-2, with D possibly matching TRBD1 (6 bases). The CDR3 sequence is 15 residues long. Germline V gene lookup returns CDR1 SGHRS and CDR2 YFSETQ. The V end was cut by 1 base, the J end by 2 bases, with 12 bases between. The CDR3 reads CASSLSSTGNYGYTF. CDR3 sequence (DNA): TGCGCCAGCAGCTTGTCCTCTACAGGGAACTATGGCTACACCTTC.

This clonotype showed up just a few times. The chain joins TRBV3-1 to TRBJ2-1; D perhaps matches TRBD2 (5 bases). V was shortened by 1 base and J by 7 bases, with 11 bases between the two germline ends. This CDR3 has 14 residues. Germline V gives CDR1 LGHDT, CDR2 YNNKEL (reference sequence). The CDR3 DNA is TGTGCCAGCAGCCAAGTGCTGGGCGGGAATGAGCAGTTCTTC. Encoded protein: CASSQVLGGNEQFF.

This chain joins TRBV10-3 and TRBJ2-1, with 8 nucleotides matching TRBD2. CDR1 and CDR2 (germline): ENHRY, SYGVKD. The CDR3 spans 18 residues. J lost 4 bases, V lost 3 bases, and 14 bases had no gene match. CDR3 in DNA: TGTGCCATCAGTGAAGGTAAGAGCGGGAGACTACTTTACAATGAGCAGTTCTTC. Its translation is CAISEGKSGRLLYNEQFF.

This clonotype was found a few times. The chain combines TRBV12-3 or TRBV12-4 with TRBJ2-7; tentative D call: TRBD1 (5 bases). This CDR3 has 15 amino acids. Trimming cost V 5 bases and J 1 base, with 15 bases left between them. The CDR3 region is CASSQGLGQSYEQYF. In DNA, the CDR3 is TGTGCCAGCAGTCAGGGCCTGGGGCAGTCCTACGAGCAGTACTTC.

The chain combines TRBV19 with TRBJ1-1; 7 bases align to TRBD1. The CDR3 has 13 residues. Germline-derived CDR1 and CDR2 are LNHDA and SQIVND (reference sequence). With 8 bases clipped from V and 1 base from J, the junction kept 4 bases outside the gene matches. This chain's CDR3 is CASLRQGNTEAFF. The CDR3 coding sequence is TGTGCCAGTCTTAGACAGGGGAACACTGAAGCTTTCTTT.

This clonotype was counted a few times. This chain links TRBV29-1 with TRBJ2-1; 13 nucleotides align to TRBD2. V lost 4 bases to trimming and J lost 15 bases; unmatched junction nucleotides: 12. CDR1 and CDR2 (germline): SQVTM, ANQGSEA. This CDR3 comprises 14 residues. The CDR3 spells CSVGGTSGTQHAFF. In DNA form, the CDR3 reads TGCAGCGTTGGGGGGACTAGCGGGACCCAGCACGCGTTCTTC.

This clonotype was detected a few times. V is TRBV7-2 and J is TRBJ2-3, with TRBD2 matching 8 bases. The junction had 2 bases not matched to a gene; V was cut back by 1 base and J by 2 bases. Germline assignment: CDR1 SGHTA and CDR2 FQGNSA. This CDR3 has 15 amino acids. The CDR3 DNA follows: TGTGCCAGCAGCTTAGGCGGGAGGATCACAGATACGCAGTATTTT. Protein sequence: CASSLGGRITDTQYF.

This clonotype has a handful of counts. The chain employs TRBV14 and TRBJ1-5; D possibly corresponds to TRBD1 (5 bases). CDR1 and CDR2 (germline): SGHDN, FVKESK. The germline V and J ends were trimmed by 0 bases and 9 bases, with 9 bases remaining between them. The CDR3 is 13 amino acids. The CDR3 here is CASSQERGLPQHF. The CDR3 nucleotides are TGTGCCAGCAGCCAAGAAAGGGGACTGCCCCAGCATTTT.

The chain has TRBV27 and TRBJ2-3; D might be TRBD2 (6 bases). Trimming shortened V by 6 bases and J by 1 base, and 11 bases separated the two germline ends. Germline V gene sequence: CDR1 MNHEY, CDR2 SMNVEV (reference sequence). The CDR3 length is 14 residues. The CDR3 DNA reads TGTGCCAGCAGACCCGGGACTGGCACAGATACGCAGTATTTT. Translating it yields CASRPGTGTDTQYF.

The gene calls are TRBV6-1 and TRBJ1-2, with D possibly being TRBD1 (6 bases). CDR3 size: 16 residues. Germline values: CDR1 MNHNS, CDR2 SASEGT. The V end lost 6 bases, the J end lost 2 bases, and 19 bases lay between the germline ends. This CDR3 reads CASRERESTGNYGYTF. CDR3 bases: TGTGCCAGCAGGGAGAGAGAATCGACAGGCAACTATGGCTACACCTTC.

About this clonotype itself: This may arise from a read error, as a much more abundant clone is one base away. The CDR3 loop reads CASSPGLAEETQYF. For the CDR3, the DNA is TGTGCCAGCAGCCCGGGACTAGCGGAAGAGACCCAGTACTTC. The V gene is TRBV7-2, the J gene TRBJ2-5; 11 bases agree with TRBD2. CDR3 length: 14 residues. After removal of 5 bases from V and 3 bases from J, the junction contained 2 bases not matched to a gene. Germline values: CDR1 SGHTA, CDR2 FQGNSA.

The V call is TRBV20-1, the J call TRBJ1-2, with 7 bases aligning to TRBD1. Per the germline V gene, CDR1 is DFQATT and CDR2 is SNEGSKA (reference sequence). CDR3 length: 14 amino acids. With 6 bases clipped from V and 2 bases from J, the junction kept 9 bases outside the gene matches. The DNA of the CDR3 is TGCAGTGCCTGGTTAGTGGGACAGAACTATGGCTACACCTTC. It codes for CSAWLVGQNYGYTF.

This chain joins TRBV29-1 and TRBJ2-7, with no clear D. The CDR3 is 14 residues long. Germline CDR1 reads SQVTM; CDR2 reads ANQGSEA. Trimming removed 0 bases at V and 3 bases at J, with 12 bases between. The CDR3 DNA follows: TGCAGCGTTGAAGATCAAGTACTTGGCTACGAGCAGTACTTC. The encoded protein is CSVEDQVLGYEQYF.

This clonotype was recorded a few times. V usage is TRBV7-8 and J usage is TRBJ1-5; TRBD1 might be the D (5 bases). This CDR3 is 16 amino acids long. Trimming took off 2 bases at V and 2 bases at J, with 13 bases between the two ends. In germline, CDR1 is SGHVS, CDR2 FQNEAQ. The DNA for the CDR3 is TGTGCCAGCAGCTTACTTGCAGGGAGTGGCAATCAGCCCCAGCATTTT. It codes for CASSLLAGSGNQPQHF.

The chain links TRBV25-1 to TRBJ2-1; perhaps TRBD1 as D (5 bases). Germline V CDR1 and CDR2: MGHDK, SYGVNS. V gave up 5 bases and J gave up 6 bases, with 17 bases separating them. This CDR3 has 15 residues. The CDR3, as DNA: TGTGCCAGCAGTTGGCAGGCCGAAAGGGGCAATGAGCAGTTCTTC. This sequence encodes CASSWQAERGNEQFF.